Following are 11 T cell receptor beta chains from one sample sequenced in a study of blood T cell repertoires in COVID-19. The assay was immunoSEQ multiplex PCR, and TCRdb's table has in-frame clones only and misses some. The sample lists 150,000 to 200,000 clones, around four fifths occurring once. The sample comprised peripheral blood. Receptors were obtained from an elderly woman with acute or convalescent COVID-19.

This clone was detected once. Other nucleotide sequences from this sample produce the same CDR3. The rearrangement links TRBV18 to TRBJ2-5; 8 bases line up with TRBD1. Trimming took 2 bases from V and 2 from J; bases not matched to a gene: 1. The germline CDR1 and CDR2 sequences are KGHSH and LQKENI. The CDR3 runs 14 residues. Here the CDR3 DNA reads TGTGCCAGCTCACCAAGACAGGGGCAAGAGACCCAGTACTTC. Its protein is CASSPRQGQETQYF.

The genes are TRBV5-1 and TRBJ2-7; weak D call: TRBD1 (6 bases). V gave up 1 base and J gave up 2 bases, with 13 bases separating them. There are 15 residues in the CDR3. Per germline, CDR1 SGHRS and CDR2 YFSETQ. CDR3 sequence (DNA): TGCGCCAGCAGCTTGAGCACCGGACAGACCTACGAGCAGTACTTC. It codes for CASSLSTGQTYEQYF.

This clone was detected once. J is TRBJ2-1 and V is TRBV29-1; 10 bases line up with TRBD2. CDR1 and CDR2 (germline): SQVTM, ANQGSEA. The CDR3 runs to 18 residues. V trimming: 0 bases; J trimming: 0 bases; junction bases outside the gene matches: 8. Here the CDR3 reads CSVEDLGLATSSYNEQFF. The CDR3 DNA reads TGCAGCGTTGAAGATCTGGGACTAGCGACGAGCTCCTACAATGAGCAGTTCTTC.

J is TRBJ1-4 and V is TRBV2; a weak D match, TRBD1 (5 bases). The CDR3 loop spans 14 amino acids. From germline, CDR1 is SNHLY and CDR2 FYNNEI. V was pared by 4 bases and J by 7 bases, with 13 bases between. Here the CDR3 DNA reads TGTGCCAGCAGTGTCCGGCAGGGAGGTGAAAAACTGTTTTTT. Protein product: CASSVRQGGEKLFF. The complete variable domain, with remaining parts taken from reference TRBV2 and TRBJ1-4, reads EPEVTQTPSHQVTQMGQEVILRCVPISNHLYFYWYRQILGQKVEFLVSFYNNEISEKSEIFDDQFSVERPDGSNFTLKIRSTKLEDSAMYFCASSVRQGGEKLFFGSGTQLSVL.

The chain links TRBV13 to TRBJ2-1; a weak D match, TRBD2 (5 bases). CDR3 size: 17 residues. Per the germline V gene, CDR1 is PRHDT and CDR2 is FYEKMQ (reference sequence). The V and J ends lost 2 bases and 0 bases respectively, with 14 bases between them. CDR3 DNA sequence: TGTGCCAGCAGCTTAACGAAGGGAGCGAGCTCCTACAATGAGCAGTTCTTC. Protein sequence: CASSLTKGASSYNEQFF.

The chain is built from TRBV30 and TRBJ2-7; D might be TRBD1 (5 bases). Germline lookup yields CDR1 GTSNPN and CDR2 SVGIG (reference sequence). The CDR3 is 13 amino acids. The ends were cut back, 1 base at V and 6 bases at J, with 13 bases in the middle. The CDR3 DNA is TGTGCCTGGAGTGCCAATACAGGTTCCGAGCAGTACTTC. Protein product: CAWSANTGSEQYF.

This CDR3 is CASSRRTGRNTGELFF. For the CDR3, the DNA is TGTGCCAGTAGTAGGCGGACAGGGAGAAACACCGGGGAGCTGTTTTTT. The chain carries TRBV19 and TRBJ2-2; 8 bases are shared with TRBD1. J lost 2 bases, V lost 4 bases, and 6 bases had no gene match. CDR1 is LNHDA and CDR2 is SQIVND in the germline V gene (reference sequence). The CDR3 has 16 residues.

For this clone: Other nucleotide sequences in the sample specify the same CDR3. The V and J genes are TRBV7-3 and TRBJ2-3; no reliable D call. The V gene lost 5 bases and the J gene lost 0 bases, with 6 bases spanning the gap. Germline CDR1 reads SGHTA; CDR2 reads FQGTGA. The CDR3 is 13 amino acids. This CDR3 reads CASSTYSTDTQYF. In DNA form, the CDR3 reads TGTGCCAGCAGCACCTACAGCACAGATACGCAGTATTTT.

This clone has more than one count but fewer than ten. The chain links TRBV7-8 to TRBJ1-1; D is uncertain. Trimming removed 5 bases from V and 0 bases from J, with 7 bases in between. Germline-derived CDR1 and CDR2 are SGHVS and FQNEAQ. The CDR3 contains 13 residues. DNA of the CDR3: TGTGCCAGCAGCGGCAGTTTGAACACTGAAGCTTTCTTT. Encoded protein: CASSGSLNTEAFF.

The chain joins TRBV11-2 to TRBJ2-3, with 8 bases identical to TRBD2. V trimming: 0 bases; J trimming: 8 bases; junction bases outside the gene matches: 4. The germline gives CDR1 SGHAT, CDR2 FQNNGV. The CDR3 length is 14 residues. The CDR3: CASSLEDGRGTQYF. The CDR3 DNA sequence: TGTGCCAGCAGCTTAGAAGACGGGAGGGGTACGCAGTATTTT.

The chain recombines TRBV27 with TRBJ1-1, with a tentative D call TRBD1 (6 bases). The V end lost 2 bases, the J end lost 1 base, and 8 bases lay between the germline ends. There are 14 residues in the CDR3. Germline CDR1 and CDR2: MNHEY and SMNVEV (reference sequence). CDR3 nucleotide sequence: TGTGCCAGCAGTTTAATGGGACAGAACACTGAAGCTTTCTTT. It codes for CASSLMGQNTEAFF.